A single sample gave rise to the 27 T cell receptor beta chains below, sequenced in a study of post-analysis software for immune sequencing data. Study results and limitations: Patients carried a few TRBV segments more frequently than controls did, and TRBV5-6, TRBV5-1 and TRBV20-1 were among them.

Tagging with unique molecular identifiers was a feature of the TCR beta cDNA libraries. TCRdb reprocessed the PCR reads via MiXCR and lists one record per CDR3 protein. The sample includes 550,000 to 700,000 distinct CDR3 sequences, 44% of them seen just once. No antigens are known for them. Sequenced: blood. Every receptor here comes from a girl aged 5-17 years with multiple sclerosis.

This clonotype was seen a few times. The V gene is TRBV24-1, the J gene TRBJ2-3; D gene uncertain. CDR3 length equals 15 residues. Trimming removed 0 bases from V and 2 bases from J, with 8 bases in between. Germline V lookup: CDR1 KGHDR, CDR2 SFDVKD. CDR3 amino acids: CATSDLASDTDTQYF. CDR3 nucleotides: TGTGCCACCAGTGATTTGGCTTCAGACACAGATACGCAGTATTTT.

About this clonotype: Sequence at one end of the junction differs from germline and may be a read error. The J gene is TRBJ2-1, the V gene TRBV7-3; a weak D match, TRBD1 (6 bases). This CDR3 contains 16 residues. Germline lookup yields CDR1 SGHTA and CDR2 FQGTGA. In nucleotides, the CDR3 is TGTGCCAGTAGCTTAGGGACATCCTCATCTCACAATGAGCAGTTCTTC. This sequence encodes CASSLGTSSSHNEQFF.

V usage is TRBV7-9 and J usage is TRBJ2-1; weak D call: TRBD2 (6 bases). The CDR3 is 17 amino acids. From germline, CDR1 is SEHNR and CDR2 FQNEAQ (reference sequence). The ends were cut back, 3 bases at V and 0 bases at J, with 15 bases in the middle. The CDR3 protein is CASSFPTGTDSYNEQFF. CDR3 sequence (DNA): TGTGCCAGCAGCTTTCCAACCGGGACTGACTCCTACAATGAGCAGTTCTTC.

CDR3 in amino acids: CASSLAPGGYGYTF. Here the CDR3 DNA reads TGTGCCAGCAGCTTAGCGCCTGGGGGCTATGGCTACACCTTC. The gene calls are TRBV11-1 and TRBJ1-2, with D perhaps matching TRBD1 (5 bases). There are 14 residues in the CDR3. With 0 bases removed from V and 4 bases from J, the gap between germline ends came to 9 bases. The germline gives CDR1 SGHAT, CDR2 FQDESV (reference sequence).

V usage is TRBV5-1 and J usage is TRBJ2-1; 7 bases agree with TRBD2. V was pared by 2 bases and J by 3 bases, with 8 bases of the junction left unmatched. CDR1 SGHRS and CDR2 YFSETQ come from the germline V gene. The CDR3 length is 16 residues. The CDR3 loop reads CASSLGAGSFYNEQFF. The CDR3 bases are TGCGCCAGCAGCTTAGGAGCGGGGTCTTTCTACAATGAGCAGTTCTTC.

This clonotype turned up a few times. The chain has TRBV7-6 and TRBJ2-7, with 10 bases identical to TRBD2. V dropped 11 bases and J dropped 3; count of bases not matched to a gene: 16. The CDR3 runs to 16 residues. Germline lookup yields CDR1 SGHVS and CDR2 FNYEAQ. The CDR3 loop is CASGGLAGVPYYEQYF. The CDR3 DNA follows: TGTGCCTCCGGGGGCCTAGCGGGAGTCCCCTACTACGAGCAGTACTTC.

CDR3 amino acids: CSVEESDTEAFF. Here the CDR3 DNA reads TGCAGCGTTGAAGAATCGGACACTGAAGCTTTCTTT. The V call is TRBV29-1, the J call TRBJ1-1, with D unclear. Looked up from germline, CDR1 is SQVTM and CDR2 is ANQGSEA. This CDR3 contains 12 residues. V was shortened by 0 bases and J by 3 bases, with 5 bases between the two germline ends.

V and J are TRBV12-3 or TRBV12-4 and TRBJ1-2; D remains ambiguous. This CDR3 comprises 17 residues. The germline V and J ends were trimmed by 5 bases and 0 bases, with 19 bases remaining between them. CDR3 bases: TGTGCCAGCAGTGGGAGATTGGTCCGCTTAGCTAACTATGGCTACACCTTC. Its translation is CASSGRLVRLANYGYTF.

On this clonotype itself: One end of the junction varies from germline; a read error may be responsible. The V and J genes are TRBV27 and TRBJ2-7; D possibly matches TRBD1 or TRBD2 (5 bases each). This CDR3 spans 15 amino acids. Germline V gene data show CDR1 as MNHEY and CDR2 as SMNVEV (reference sequence). CDR3 protein: CASSSVGDPSYEQYF. The CDR3, as DNA: TGCGCCAGCAGCTCCGTAGGGGACCCCTCCTACGAGCAGTACTTC.

Comment on this clonotype: One end of the junction does not line up with germline, which may come from a read error. The chain employs TRBV12-3 or TRBV12-4 and TRBJ1-1; possible D gene TRBD1, 6 bases. The CDR3 spans 14 residues. The CDR3 nucleotides read TGTACCAGCAGCCCGGGACACCAGAGTGCTGAAGCTTTCTTT. Protein sequence: CTSSPGHQSAEAFF.

This chain links TRBV13 with TRBJ1-2; a weak D match, TRBD1 (6 bases). CDR1 and CDR2 from the germline V gene are PRHDT and FYEKMQ (reference sequence). Trimming removed 2 bases at V and 3 bases at J, with 13 bases between. The CDR3 consists of 15 residues. This CDR3 is CASSLKGGYDYGYTF. The CDR3 DNA reads TGTGCCAGCAGCTTAAAGGGGGGATATGACTATGGCTACACCTTC.

This rearrangement joins TRBV6-5 to TRBJ2-6; D call uncertain. Germline V gene lookup returns CDR1 MNHEY and CDR2 SVGAGI. The CDR3 contains 14 residues. V lost 8 bases and J lost 0, with 8 bases in between. As DNA, the CDR3 is TGTGCCAGCCTGCAAATCTCTGGGGCCAACGTCCTGACTTTC. Translation gives CASLQISGANVLTF.

V is TRBV5-5 and J is TRBJ2-5; D is ambiguous. This CDR3 is 15 amino acids long. The V end lost 6 bases, the J end lost 2 bases, and 17 bases lay between the germline ends. Germline values: CDR1 SGHKS, CDR2 YYEKEE (reference sequence). CDR3 region: CASIPDAGRQETQYF. In DNA form, the CDR3 reads TGTGCCAGCATCCCCGACGCCGGGCGGCAAGAGACCCAGTACTTC.

The rearrangement links TRBV7-9 to TRBJ1-5; no clear D gene. Germline lookup yields CDR1 SEHNR and CDR2 FQNEAQ (reference sequence). The CDR3 is 14 amino acids. Trimming removed 6 bases at V and 4 bases at J, with 13 bases between. The CDR3 reads CASSSSFSNQPQHF. The CDR3 coding sequence is TGTGCCAGCAGTTCCTCCTTTAGTAATCAGCCCCAGCATTTT.

The chain links TRBV2 to TRBJ1-2; the D is unclear. CDR3 length equals 14 residues. V gave up 0 bases and J gave up 7 bases, with 12 bases separating them. Per the germline V gene, CDR1 is SNHLY and CDR2 is FYNNEI. The CDR3 bases are TGTGCCAGCAGTGAAGCGGCGTTAGGTTTTGGCTACACCTTC. It specifies CASSEAALGFGYTF.

J is TRBJ1-5 and V is TRBV12-3 or TRBV12-4; D might be TRBD1 (5 bases). Trimming shortened V by 2 bases and J by 2 bases, and 10 bases separated the two germline ends. The CDR3 spans 15 residues. This CDR3 reads CASSLIGEGNQPQHF. CDR3 nucleotides: TGTGCCAGCAGTTTAATAGGGGAGGGCAATCAGCCCCAGCATTTT.

This clonotype appeared a few times. This chain uses TRBV7-2 with TRBJ2-3, with 8 bases that match TRBD2. There are 13 residues in the CDR3. The germline CDR1 and CDR2 sequences are SGHTA and FQGNSA. V was pared by 6 bases and J by 4 bases, with 3 bases of the junction left unmatched. Here the CDR3 reads CASSNSGADTQYF. The CDR3, as DNA: TGTGCCAGCAGTAATAGCGGGGCAGATACGCAGTATTTT.

The chain recombines TRBV20-1 with TRBJ2-1; a weak D match, TRBD2 (5 bases). The CDR3 consists of 12 residues. Germline CDR1 reads DFQATT; CDR2 reads SNEGSKA (reference sequence). V was trimmed by 1 base and J by 8 bases, leaving 9 bases between them. The CDR3 loop reads CSARGGQDEQFF. The DNA of the CDR3 is TGCAGTGCTAGAGGAGGGCAGGATGAGCAGTTCTTC.

This chain links TRBV5-5 with TRBJ1-2; 7 bases match TRBD1. CDR1 is SGHKS, CDR2 YYEKEE, per germline (reference sequence). The J segment lost 7 bases and the V segment lost 3 bases, leaving 12 bases of the junction unmatched. The CDR3 contains 15 residues. CDR3 coding DNA: TGTGCCAGCAGCTCCAGGGGGGAGTGGCCGGGTGGCTACACCTTC. This codes for CASSSRGEWPGGYTF.

The chain employs TRBV7-2 and TRBJ1-5; D perhaps matches TRBD1 (5 bases). CDR1 SGHTA and CDR2 FQGNSA come from the germline V gene. The CDR3 loop spans 15 amino acids. Trimming pared 1 base from V and 4 bases from J, leaving 11 bases between. Here the CDR3 DNA reads TGTGCCAGCAGCTTAGGGGGGACCCAAAATCAGCCCCAGCATTTT. Protein sequence: CASSLGGTQNQPQHF.

The J gene is TRBJ1-4, the V gene TRBV12-3 or TRBV12-4; 11 positions match TRBD1. The CDR3 loop spans 15 amino acids. The ends lost 3 bases at V and 7 bases at J; junction bases unmatched: 4. This CDR3 reads CASSFWDRGAEKLFF. In DNA form, the CDR3 reads TGTGCCAGCAGTTTCTGGGACAGGGGGGCTGAAAAACTGTTTTTT.

This clonotype was seen more than once but under ten times. The CDR3 sequence is CASSLSLIDTQYF. The CDR3, as DNA: TGTGCCAGCAGCTTATCTCTTATAGATACGCAGTATTTT. The chain links TRBV11-3 to TRBJ2-3; D gene uncertain. CDR1 is SGHNT and CDR2 is YENEEA in the germline V gene. The CDR3 has 13 residues. Trimming took 2 bases from V and 5 from J, leaving 8 bases between them. Based on the CDR3 plus reference TRBV11-3 and TRBJ2-3, the full variable domain is EAGVVQSPRYKIIEKKQPVAFWCNPISGHNTLYWYLQNLGQGPELLIRYENEEAVDDSQLPKDRFSAERLKGVDSTLKIQPAELGDSAVYLCASSLSLIDTQYFGPGTRLTVL.

The chain joins TRBV20-1 to TRBJ2-1; D remains unclear. From germline, CDR1 is DFQATT and CDR2 SNEGSKA (reference sequence). CDR3 length: 11 amino acids. DNA for the CDR3: TGCAGCACCGGTACTTACAATGAGCAGTTCTTC. It encodes CSTGTYNEQFF.

The V call is TRBV28, the J call TRBJ2-1, with 9 bases identical to TRBD2. V lost 2 bases and J lost 9; bases outside the gene matches: 11. The V gene's germline CDR1 is MDHEN and CDR2 SYDVKM. The CDR3 is 16 residues long. This CDR3 is CASSLGRLAEGGEQFF. DNA of the CDR3: TGTGCCAGCAGTTTAGGAAGACTAGCGGAGGGCGGTGAGCAGTTCTTC.

This clonotype is a singleton in its sample. The V and J genes are TRBV20-1 and TRBJ2-5; no definite D call. V was clipped by 3 bases and J by 4 bases, with 6 bases between them. The CDR3 contains 11 residues. Germline V lookup: CDR1 DFQATT, CDR2 SNEGSKA (reference sequence). CDR3: CSASTLETQYF. CDR3 nucleotides: TGCAGTGCTAGCACCCTAGAGACCCAGTACTTC.

This clonotype has only a few counts. The chain joins TRBV12-3 or TRBV12-4 to TRBJ2-3; D remains unclear. The CDR3 is 14 amino acids. The V gene lost 3 bases and the J gene lost 2 bases, with 9 bases spanning the gap. The CDR3, as DNA: TGTGCCAGCAGTTTCGCTACATACACAGATACGCAGTATTTT. It translates to CASSFATYTDTQYF.

The V gene is TRBV11-2, the J gene TRBJ2-5; D is perhaps TRBD1 (5 bases). Germline V gives CDR1 SGHAT, CDR2 FQNNGV. V was pared by 3 bases and J by 5 bases, with 13 bases between. The CDR3 is made up of 14 amino acids. The CDR3 loop is CASSLVRARETQYF. The CDR3 nucleotides read TGTGCCAGCAGCTTGGTCAGGGCCCGGGAGACCCAGTACTTC.